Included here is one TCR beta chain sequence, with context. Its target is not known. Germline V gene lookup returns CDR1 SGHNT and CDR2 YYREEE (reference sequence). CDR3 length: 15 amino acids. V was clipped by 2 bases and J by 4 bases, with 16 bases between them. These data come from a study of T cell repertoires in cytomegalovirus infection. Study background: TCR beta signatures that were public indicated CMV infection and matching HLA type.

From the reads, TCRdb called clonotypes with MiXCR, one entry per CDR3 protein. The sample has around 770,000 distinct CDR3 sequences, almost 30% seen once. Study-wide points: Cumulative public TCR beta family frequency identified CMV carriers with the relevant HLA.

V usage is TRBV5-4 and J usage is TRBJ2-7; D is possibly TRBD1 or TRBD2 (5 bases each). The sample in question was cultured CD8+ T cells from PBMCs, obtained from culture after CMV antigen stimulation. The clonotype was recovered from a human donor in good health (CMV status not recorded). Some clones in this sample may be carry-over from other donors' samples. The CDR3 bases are TGTGCCAGCAGCTTCGGGACGGGCAGCGTGTACGAGCAGTACTTC. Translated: CASSFGTGSVYEQYF.